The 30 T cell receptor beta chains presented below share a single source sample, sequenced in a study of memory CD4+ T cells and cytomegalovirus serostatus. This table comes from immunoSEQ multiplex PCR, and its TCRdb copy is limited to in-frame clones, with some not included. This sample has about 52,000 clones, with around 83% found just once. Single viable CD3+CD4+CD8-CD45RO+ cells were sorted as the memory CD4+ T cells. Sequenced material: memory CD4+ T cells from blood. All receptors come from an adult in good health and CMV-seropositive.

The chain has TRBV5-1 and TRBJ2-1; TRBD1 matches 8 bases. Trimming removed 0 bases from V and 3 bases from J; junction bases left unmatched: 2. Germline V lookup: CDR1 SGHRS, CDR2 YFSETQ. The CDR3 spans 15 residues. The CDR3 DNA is TGCGCCAGCAGCTTGGGGACAGGGATCTACAATGAGCAGTTCTTC. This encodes CASSLGTGIYNEQFF.

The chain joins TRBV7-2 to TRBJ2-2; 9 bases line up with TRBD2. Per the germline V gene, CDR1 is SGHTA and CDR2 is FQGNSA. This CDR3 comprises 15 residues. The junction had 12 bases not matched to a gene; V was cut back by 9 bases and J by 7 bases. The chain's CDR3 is CASTSQAGGGGELFF. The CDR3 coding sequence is TGTGCCAGTACCTCCCAAGCGGGGGGCGGCGGGGAGCTGTTTTTT.

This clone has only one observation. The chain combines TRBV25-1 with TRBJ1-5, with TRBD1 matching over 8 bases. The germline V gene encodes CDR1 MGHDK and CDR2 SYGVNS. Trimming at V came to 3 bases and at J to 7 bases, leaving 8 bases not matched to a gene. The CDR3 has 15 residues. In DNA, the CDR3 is TGTGCCAGCAGTGACCAGACAGGGGACGGCCAGCCCCAGCATTTT. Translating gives CASSDQTGDGQPQHF.

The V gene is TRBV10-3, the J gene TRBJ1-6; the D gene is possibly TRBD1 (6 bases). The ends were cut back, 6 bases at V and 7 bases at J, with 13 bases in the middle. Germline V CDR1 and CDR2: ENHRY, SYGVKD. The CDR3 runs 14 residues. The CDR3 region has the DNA TGTGCCATCAGAACGGCAGGGGCGAATTCACCCCTCCACTTT. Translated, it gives CAIRTAGANSPLHF.

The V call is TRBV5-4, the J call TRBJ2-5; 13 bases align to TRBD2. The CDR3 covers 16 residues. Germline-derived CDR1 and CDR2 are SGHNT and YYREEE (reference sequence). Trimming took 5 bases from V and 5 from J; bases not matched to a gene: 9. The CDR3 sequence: CASRPLAGGPEETQYF. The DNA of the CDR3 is TGTGCCAGCAGACCACTAGCGGGGGGGCCTGAGGAGACCCAGTACTTC.

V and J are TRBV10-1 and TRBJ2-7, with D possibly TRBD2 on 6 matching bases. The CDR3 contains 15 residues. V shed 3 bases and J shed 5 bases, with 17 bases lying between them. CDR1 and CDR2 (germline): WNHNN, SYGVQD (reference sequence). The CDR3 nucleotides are TGCGCCAGCAGTGACTCCGGAGGGCCGAGGAACGAGCAGTACTTC. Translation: CASSDSGGPRNEQYF.

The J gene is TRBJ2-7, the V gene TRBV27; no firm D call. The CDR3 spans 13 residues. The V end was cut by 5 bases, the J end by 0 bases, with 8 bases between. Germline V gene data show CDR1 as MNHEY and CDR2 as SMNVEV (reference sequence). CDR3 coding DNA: TGTGCCAGCAGTAGGACGGACTCCTACGAGCAGTACTTC. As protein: CASSRTDSYEQYF.

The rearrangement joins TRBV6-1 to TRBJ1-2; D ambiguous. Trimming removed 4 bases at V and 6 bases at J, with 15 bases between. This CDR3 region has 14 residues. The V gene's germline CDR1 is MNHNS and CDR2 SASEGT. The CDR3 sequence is CASSAMVGEDGYTF. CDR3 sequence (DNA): TGTGCCAGCAGTGCGATGGTCGGGGAGGATGGCTACACCTTC.

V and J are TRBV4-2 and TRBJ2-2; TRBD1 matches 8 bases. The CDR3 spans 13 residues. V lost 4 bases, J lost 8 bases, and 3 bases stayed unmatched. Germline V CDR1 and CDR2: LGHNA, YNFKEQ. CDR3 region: CASSPDRVGELFF. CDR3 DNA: TGTGCCAGCAGCCCGGACAGGGTTGGGGAGCTGTTTTTT.

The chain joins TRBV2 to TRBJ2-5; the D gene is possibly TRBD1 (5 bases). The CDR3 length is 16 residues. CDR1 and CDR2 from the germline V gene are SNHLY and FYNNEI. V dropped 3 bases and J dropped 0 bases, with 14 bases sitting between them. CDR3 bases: TGTGCCAGCAGTGACGGGCAGGGAAGGGACCAAGAGACCCAGTACTTC. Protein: CASSDGQGRDQETQYF.

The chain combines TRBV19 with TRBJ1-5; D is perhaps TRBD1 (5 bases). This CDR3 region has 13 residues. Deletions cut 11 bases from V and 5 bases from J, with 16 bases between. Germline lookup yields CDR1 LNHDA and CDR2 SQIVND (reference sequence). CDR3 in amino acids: CAANGGIHQPQHF. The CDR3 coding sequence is TGTGCCGCCAACGGGGGGATTCATCAGCCCCAGCATTTT.

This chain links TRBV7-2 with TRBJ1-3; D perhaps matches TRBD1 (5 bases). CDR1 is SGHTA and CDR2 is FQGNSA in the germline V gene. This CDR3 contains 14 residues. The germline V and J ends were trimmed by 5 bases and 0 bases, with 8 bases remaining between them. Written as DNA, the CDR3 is TGTGCCAGCAGCCCTCAGGGCTCTGGAAACACCATATATTTT. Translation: CASSPQGSGNTIYF.

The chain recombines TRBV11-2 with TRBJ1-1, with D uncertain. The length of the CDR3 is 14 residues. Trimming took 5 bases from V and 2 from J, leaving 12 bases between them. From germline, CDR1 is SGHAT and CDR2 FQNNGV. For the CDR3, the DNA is TGTGCCAGCAGCCCCCAGGTACCAAACACTGAAGCTTTCTTT. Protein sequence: CASSPQVPNTEAFF. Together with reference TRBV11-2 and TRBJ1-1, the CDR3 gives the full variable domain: EAGVAQSPRYKIIEKRQSVAFWCNPISGHATLYWYQQILGQGPKLLIQFQNNGVVDDSQLPKDRFSAERLKGVDSTLKIQPAKLEDSAVYLCASSPQVPNTEAFFGQGTRLTVV.

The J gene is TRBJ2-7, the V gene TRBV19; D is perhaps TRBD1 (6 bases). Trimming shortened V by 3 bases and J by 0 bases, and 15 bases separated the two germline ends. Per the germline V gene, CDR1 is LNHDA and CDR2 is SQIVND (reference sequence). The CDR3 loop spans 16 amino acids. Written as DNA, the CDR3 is TGTGCCAGTAGTATGGCGGACAGTCTAAGCTCCTACGAGCAGTACTTC. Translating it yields CASSMADSLSSYEQYF.

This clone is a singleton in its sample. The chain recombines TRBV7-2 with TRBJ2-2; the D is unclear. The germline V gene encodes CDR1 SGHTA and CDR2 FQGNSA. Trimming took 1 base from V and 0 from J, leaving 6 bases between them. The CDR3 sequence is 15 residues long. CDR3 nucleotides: TGTGCCAGCAGCTTAGTCCGCGCGAACACCGGGGAGCTGTTTTTT. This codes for CASSLVRANTGELFF.

The CDR3 DNA is TGCAGCGCCACCCGGGCAGATACGCAGTATTTT. It is translated as CSATRADTQYF. This chain links TRBV29-1 with TRBJ2-3; D not certain. Trimming pared 7 bases from V and 4 bases from J, leaving 9 bases between. Per the germline V gene, CDR1 is SQVTM and CDR2 is ANQGSEA. The CDR3 runs to 11 residues.

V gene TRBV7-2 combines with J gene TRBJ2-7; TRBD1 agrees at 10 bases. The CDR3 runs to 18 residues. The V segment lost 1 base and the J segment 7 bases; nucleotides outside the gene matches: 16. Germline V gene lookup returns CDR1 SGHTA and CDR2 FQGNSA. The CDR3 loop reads CASSLDRGQGTPRGEQYF. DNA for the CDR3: TGTGCCAGCAGCTTAGATAGGGGACAGGGGACTCCACGGGGGGAGCAGTACTTC.

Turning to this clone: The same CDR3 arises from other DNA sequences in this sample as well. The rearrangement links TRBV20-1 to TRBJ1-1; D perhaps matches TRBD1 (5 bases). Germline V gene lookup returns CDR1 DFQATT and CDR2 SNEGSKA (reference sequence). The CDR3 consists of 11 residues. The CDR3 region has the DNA TGCAGAGGCGGGGGTGGCACTGAAGCTTTCTTT. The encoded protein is CRGGGGTEAFF.

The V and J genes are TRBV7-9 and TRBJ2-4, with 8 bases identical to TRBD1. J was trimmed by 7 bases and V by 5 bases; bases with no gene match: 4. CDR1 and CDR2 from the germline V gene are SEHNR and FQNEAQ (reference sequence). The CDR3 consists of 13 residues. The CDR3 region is CASSHWTGNIQYF. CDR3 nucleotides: TGTGCCAGCAGCCATTGGACAGGGAACATTCAGTACTTC.

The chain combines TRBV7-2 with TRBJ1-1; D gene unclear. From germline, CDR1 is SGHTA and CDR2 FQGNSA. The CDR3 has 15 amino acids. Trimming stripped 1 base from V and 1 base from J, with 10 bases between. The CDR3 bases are TGTGCCAGCAGCTTAGGATGGATCAGGAACACTGAAGCTTTCTTT. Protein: CASSLGWIRNTEAFF.

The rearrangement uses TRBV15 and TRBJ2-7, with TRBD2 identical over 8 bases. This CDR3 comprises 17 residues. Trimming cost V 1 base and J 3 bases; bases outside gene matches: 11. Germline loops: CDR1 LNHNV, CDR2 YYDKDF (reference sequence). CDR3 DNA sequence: TGTGCCACCAGCAGAGGAACTAGCGGACGAGGCCTCTACGAGCAGTACTTC. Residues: CATSRGTSGRGLYEQYF. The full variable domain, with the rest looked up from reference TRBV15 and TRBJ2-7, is DAMVIQNPRYQVTQFGKPVTLSCSQTLNHNVMYWYQQKSSQAPKLLFHYYDKDFNNEADTPDNFQSRRPNTSFCFLDIRSPGLGDTAMYLCATSRGTSGRGLYEQYFGPGTRLTVT.

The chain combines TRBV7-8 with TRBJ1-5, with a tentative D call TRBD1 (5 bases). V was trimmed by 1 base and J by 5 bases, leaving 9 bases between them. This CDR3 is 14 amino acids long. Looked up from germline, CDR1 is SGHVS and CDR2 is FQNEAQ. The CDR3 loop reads CASSLGAGYQPQHF. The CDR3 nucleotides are TGTGCCAGCAGCTTAGGGGCAGGGTATCAGCCCCAGCATTTT.

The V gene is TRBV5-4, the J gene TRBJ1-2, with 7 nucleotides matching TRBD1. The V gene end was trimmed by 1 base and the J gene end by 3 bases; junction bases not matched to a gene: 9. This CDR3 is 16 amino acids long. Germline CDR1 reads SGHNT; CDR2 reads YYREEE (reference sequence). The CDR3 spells CASSLHPGQTDYGYTF. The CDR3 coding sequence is TGTGCCAGCAGCTTGCACCCGGGACAGACAGACTATGGCTACACCTTC.

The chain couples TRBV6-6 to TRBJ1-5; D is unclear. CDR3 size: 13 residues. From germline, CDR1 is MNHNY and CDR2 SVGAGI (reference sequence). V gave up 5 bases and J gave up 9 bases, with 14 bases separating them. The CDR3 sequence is CASSLRDGGPQHF. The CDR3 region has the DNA TGTGCCAGCAGTCTGCGGGATGGTGGGCCCCAGCATTTT.

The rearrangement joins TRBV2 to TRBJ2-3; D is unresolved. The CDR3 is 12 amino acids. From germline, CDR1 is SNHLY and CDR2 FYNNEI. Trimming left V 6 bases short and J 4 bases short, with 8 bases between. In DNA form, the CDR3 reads TGTGCCAGCAGGTCCCTGGCAGATACGCAGTATTTT. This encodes CASRSLADTQYF.

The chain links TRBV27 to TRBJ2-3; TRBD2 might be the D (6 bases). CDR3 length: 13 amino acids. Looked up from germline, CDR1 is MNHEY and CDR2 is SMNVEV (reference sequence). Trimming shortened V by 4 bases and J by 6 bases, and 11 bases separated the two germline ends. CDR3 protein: CASSYIAEDTQYF. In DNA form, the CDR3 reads TGTGCCAGCAGTTACATAGCGGAGGATACGCAGTATTTT.

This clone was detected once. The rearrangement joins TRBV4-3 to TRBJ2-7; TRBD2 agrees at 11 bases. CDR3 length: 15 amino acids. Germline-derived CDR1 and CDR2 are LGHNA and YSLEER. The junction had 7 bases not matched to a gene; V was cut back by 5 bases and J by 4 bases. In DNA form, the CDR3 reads TGCGCCAGCAGCAATAGCGGGAGGGCCGGATACGAGCAGTACTTC. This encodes CASSNSGRAGYEQYF.

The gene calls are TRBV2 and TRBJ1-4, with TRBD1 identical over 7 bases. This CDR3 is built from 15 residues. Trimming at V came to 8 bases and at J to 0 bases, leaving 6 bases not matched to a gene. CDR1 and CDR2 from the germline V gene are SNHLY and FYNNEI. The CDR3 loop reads CASGGQISTNEKLFF. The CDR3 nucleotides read TGTGCCAGCGGGGGACAGATCTCAACTAATGAAAAACTGTTTTTT.

CDR3 region: CASTDTQYF. The CDR3 region has the DNA TGTGCCAGCACAGATACGCAGTATTTT. The chain recombines TRBV7-3 with TRBJ2-3, with D unresolved. V lost 7 bases to trimming and J lost 4 bases, with 0 bases between them. The CDR3 spans 9 residues. The germline CDR1 and CDR2 sequences are SGHTA and FQGTGA.

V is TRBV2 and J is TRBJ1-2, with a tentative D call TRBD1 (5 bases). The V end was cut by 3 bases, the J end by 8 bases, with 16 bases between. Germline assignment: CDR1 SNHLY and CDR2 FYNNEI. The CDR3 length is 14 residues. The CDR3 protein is CASSDDRGIMGYTF. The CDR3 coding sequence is TGTGCCAGCAGTGATGACAGAGGAATCATGGGCTACACCTTC.